This T cell receptor beta chain is from a study of shared clonotypes between healthy human individuals. Background on the study: Every donor yielded three CD4 naive, three CD4 memory, two CD8 naive and one CD8 memory plate.

Notes on the study in general: Across four donors, naive CD4 shared around 5.3%, naive CD8 over 3%, memory CD4 roughly 2.5%, memory CD8 around 0.36%.

A note on this clone: The target antigen is unknown.

TCRdb's copy holds only in-frame clones and misses some; the assay was immunoSEQ multiplex PCR. The sample has roughly 300,000 clones; 87% are singletons. V lost 4 bases and J lost 1; bases outside the gene matches: 3. This CDR3 comprises 15 residues. In germline, CDR1 is MGHRA, CDR2 YSYEKL. The sample was memory CD8+ T cells sorted from blood. Specified subset: CD45RO+ cells pooled with CCR7-negative TemRA cells. This clonotype originated in a man between 18 and 35 years old in good health. The chain employs TRBV4-1 and TRBJ2-1, with 8 bases aligning to TRBD1. CDR3 sequence reads: CASSPRDRSYNEQFF. The CDR3 DNA sequence: TGCGCCAGCAGCCCCCGGGACAGGTCCTACAATGAGCAGTTCTTC.